The 18 T cell receptor beta chains in this list originate from one sample, sequenced in a study of blood T cell repertoires in COVID-19 (dated by TCRdb to 2020 to 2021). Receptors were amplified or captured by the immunoSEQ multiplex PCR assay. What TCRdb holds here is the immuneACCESS table cut down to in-frame rearrangements. Part of the clones is not present; checked against another copy, under half of the missing clones reflect an unresolved V gene, and the others are unexplained. This sample lists 400,000 to 550,000 clones; roughly 87% were detected once. Clones ranked in the top ten supply over 1.5% of the sample. Sequencing was carried out using PBMCs or T cells enriched from blood (not recorded which). These receptors were taken from a woman younger than 30 with acute COVID-19.

This clone has a handful of counts. The J gene is TRBJ2-7, the V gene TRBV12-3 or TRBV12-4; D perhaps matches TRBD2 (5 bases). CDR3 length: 13 residues. Trimming took 7 bases from V and 0 from J, leaving 10 bases between them. Written as DNA, the CDR3 is TGTGCCAGCACTCCTGGGAGCTCCTACGAGCAGTACTTC. It specifies CASTPGSSYEQYF.

This chain connects TRBV11-3 to TRBJ2-1; tentative D call: TRBD1 (5 bases). Germline lookup yields CDR1 SGHNT and CDR2 YENEEA. This CDR3 is built from 16 residues. V lost 0 bases to trimming and J lost 9 bases, with 18 bases between them. The CDR3 nucleotides read TGTGCCAGCAGCTTAGATGGGGCCTTTCCTGGGGCTGAGCAGTTCTTC. Translating it yields CASSLDGAFPGAEQFF.

The chain carries TRBV7-9 and TRBJ2-7; tentatively, D is TRBD2 (5 bases). The CDR3 loop spans 15 amino acids. V was clipped by 1 base and J by 2 bases, with 12 bases between them. CDR1 SEHNR and CDR2 FQNEAQ come from the germline V gene (reference sequence). CDR3 nucleotide sequence: TGTGCCAGCAGCTTAGGTAACGGGAATACCTACGAGCAGTACTTC. Protein: CASSLGNGNTYEQYF.

The chain joins TRBV19 to TRBJ1-5; TRBD1 agrees at 10 bases. Trimming at V came to 5 bases and at J to 7 bases, leaving 5 bases not matched to a gene. The CDR3 is 14 residues long. CDR1 is LNHDA, CDR2 SQIVND, per germline (reference sequence). The CDR3 here is CASSSTGGRQPQHF. CDR3 bases: TGTGCCAGTAGTTCGACAGGGGGCCGGCAGCCCCAGCATTTT.

The genes are TRBV28 and TRBJ2-7, with D maybe TRBD1 (5 bases). CDR3 length: 12 residues. V lost 7 bases and J 0 bases, leaving 7 bases between the germline ends. Germline loops: CDR1 MDHEN, CDR2 SYDVKM. The CDR3 sequence is CASTTGSYEQYF. CDR3 in DNA: TGTGCCAGCACAACAGGCTCCTACGAGCAGTACTTC.

The chain links TRBV2 to TRBJ1-5; the D gene is possibly TRBD1 (5 bases). Germline assignment: CDR1 SNHLY and CDR2 FYNNEI. V lost 6 bases to trimming and J lost 7 bases, with 19 bases between them. The length of the CDR3 is 15 residues. The CDR3 loop reads CASRAPGGSRQPQHF. In nucleotides, the CDR3 is TGTGCCAGCAGGGCCCCGGGGGGATCTAGGCAGCCCCAGCATTTT.

The rearrangement uses TRBV6-5 and TRBJ2-2; TRBD1 is a possible D gene (8 bases). The CDR3 covers 15 residues. The V end was cut by 5 bases, the J end by 4 bases, with 14 bases between. Germline CDR1 MNHEY, CDR2 SVGAGI. The DNA for the CDR3 is TGTGCCAGCAGTACAACAGGGGGGGGCACCGGGGAGCTGTTTTTT. Its translation is CASSTTGGGTGELFF.

This clone was counted once. The genes are TRBV7-2 and TRBJ2-7; D perhaps matches TRBD2 (6 bases). The V end lost 1 base, the J end lost 6 bases, and 7 bases lay between the germline ends. The germline CDR1 and CDR2 sequences are SGHTA and FQGNSA. This CDR3 contains 12 residues. The CDR3 sequence is CASSLVGSEQYF. The CDR3 region has the DNA TGTGCCAGCAGCTTAGTCGGGAGCGAGCAGTACTTC.

The chain uses TRBV11-2 and TRBJ1-1; unclear D gene. Germline lookup yields CDR1 SGHAT and CDR2 FQNNGV. Trimming stripped 0 bases from V and 11 bases from J, with 22 bases between. CDR3 length: 16 amino acids. The CDR3 sequence: CASSLDGQLLSAGAFF. In nucleotides, the CDR3 is TGTGCCAGCAGCTTAGATGGGCAGTTACTTAGCGCCGGGGCTTTCTTT.

The chain employs TRBV7-2 and TRBJ1-2; D perhaps matches TRBD1 (5 bases). The CDR3 is 15 residues long. Germline V lookup: CDR1 SGHTA, CDR2 FQGNSA. The V and J ends lost 5 bases and 0 bases respectively, with 13 bases between them. The CDR3 loop is CASSKRGLANYGYTF. CDR3 DNA sequence: TGTGCCAGCAGCAAAAGGGGTCTAGCTAACTATGGCTACACCTTC.

The chain employs TRBV2 and TRBJ2-1; weak D call: TRBD2 (6 bases). With 3 bases removed from V and 6 bases from J, the gap between germline ends came to 18 bases. Looked up from germline, CDR1 is SNHLY and CDR2 is FYNNEI. CDR3 length equals 16 residues. CDR3 amino acids: CASSESLRERPNEQFF. For the CDR3, the DNA is TGTGCCAGCAGTGAGAGTCTACGGGAGCGCCCCAATGAGCAGTTCTTC.

V is TRBV28 and J is TRBJ2-3, with 8 bases identical to TRBD2. CDR1 and CDR2 (germline): MDHEN, SYDVKM. V shed 7 bases and J 1 base; nucleotides not matched to a gene: 7. This CDR3 contains 15 residues. The CDR3 DNA sequence: TGTGCCAGCATAGCGGGGTATGGGCGCACAGATACGCAGTATTTT. Translation: CASIAGYGRTDTQYF.

The chain combines TRBV28 with TRBJ1-5; unclear D gene. V lost 1 base and J lost 2, with 6 bases in between. Looked up from germline, CDR1 is MDHEN and CDR2 is SYDVKM. The CDR3 extends over 14 amino acids. The CDR3 DNA reads as TGTGCCAGCAGTTTATCCCATCGCAATCAGCCCCAGCATTTT. As protein: CASSLSHRNQPQHF.

This chain links TRBV18 with TRBJ1-1; perhaps TRBD1 as D (5 bases). V was pared by 3 bases and J by 6 bases, with 20 bases between. The CDR3 totals 16 residues. Germline loops: CDR1 KGHSH, CDR2 LQKENI. DNA for the CDR3: TGTGCCAGCTCACCCGTTGCCAGGGTAGAAGGGTCTGAAGCTTTCTTT. Its protein product is CASSPVARVEGSEAFF.

The genes are TRBV11-2 and TRBJ2-2, with a weak D call TRBD1 (5 bases). The CDR3 sequence is 14 residues long. The germline gives CDR1 SGHAT, CDR2 FQNNGV. V was pared by 2 bases and J by 4 bases, with 8 bases between. CDR3: CASSLKQGTGELFF. CDR3 sequence (DNA): TGTGCCAGCAGCTTAAAGCAGGGCACCGGGGAGCTGTTTTTT. The full variable domain, with the rest looked up from reference TRBV11-2 and TRBJ2-2, is EAGVAQSPRYKIIEKRQSVAFWCNPISGHATLYWYQQILGQGPKLLIQFQNNGVVDDSQLPKDRFSAERLKGVDSTLKIQPAKLEDSAVYLCASSLKQGTGELFFGEGSRLTVL.

This sequence joins TRBV29-1 and TRBJ2-5; D gene unclear. Germline V gene sequence: CDR1 SQVTM, CDR2 ANQGSEA. The CDR3 covers 13 residues. The V gene lost 4 bases and the J gene lost 2 bases, with 11 bases spanning the gap. The CDR3 coding sequence is TGCAGCGTTGGTGGTAGTATACAAGAGACCCAGTACTTC. This codes for CSVGGSIQETQYF.

The rearrangement links TRBV7-9 to TRBJ2-7; perhaps TRBD1 as D (6 bases). Trimming took off 5 bases at V and 4 bases at J, with 21 bases between the two ends. The CDR3 totals 16 residues. Germline V gene data show CDR1 as SEHNR and CDR2 as FQNEAQ (reference sequence). The CDR3 region is CASSPRPETGWYEQYF. The DNA of the CDR3 is TGTGCCAGCAGCCCTCGTCCGGAAACAGGGTGGTACGAGCAGTACTTC.

This clone has a handful of counts. The chain links TRBV3-1 (or the pseudogene TRBV3-2) to TRBJ2-1; D gene ambiguous. Germline V lookup: CDR1 LGHDT, CDR2 YNNKEL (reference sequence). The CDR3 is made up of 11 amino acids. V shed 1 base and J shed 8 bases, with 3 bases lying between them. The CDR3 here is CASSQVDEQFF. CDR3 coding DNA: TGTGCCAGCAGCCAAGTAGATGAGCAGTTCTTC.